This T cell receptor (beta chain) was found in a study of blood T cell repertoires in COVID-19. Study-wide background: Samples representing acute and convalescent COVID-19 were sourced from the United States, Italy and Spain. In each case, the material was cDNA or gDNA derived from T cells, B-cell-depleted T cells, or PBMCs.

Authors' data handling: Researchers report that nucleated cell counts were estimated from reference gene primer amplification. Repertoires were generated with immunoSEQ multiplex PCR, while TCRdb's copy carries only in-frame clones and drops some. V and J calls and clone size are those listed in that table; D and trimming were worked out from the DNA. Altogether 100,000 to 150,000 clones are present, 87% being singletons, with the ten largest covering 2% to 2.5%. Germline V gene data show CDR1 as SEHNR and CDR2 as FQNEAQ (reference sequence). The CDR3 consists of 16 residues. Trimming cost V 5 bases and J 2 bases, with 16 bases left between them.

The specimen was peripheral blood. J is TRBJ1-5 and V is TRBV7-9, with a tentative D call TRBD1 (5 bases). The receptor was isolated from a woman between 50 and 59 years old with acute or convalescent COVID-19. The CDR3 DNA sequence: TGTGCCAGCAGCAAGGGGTCAACCCTGGGCAATCAGCCCCAGCATTTT. Its translation: CASSKGSTLGNQPQHF.